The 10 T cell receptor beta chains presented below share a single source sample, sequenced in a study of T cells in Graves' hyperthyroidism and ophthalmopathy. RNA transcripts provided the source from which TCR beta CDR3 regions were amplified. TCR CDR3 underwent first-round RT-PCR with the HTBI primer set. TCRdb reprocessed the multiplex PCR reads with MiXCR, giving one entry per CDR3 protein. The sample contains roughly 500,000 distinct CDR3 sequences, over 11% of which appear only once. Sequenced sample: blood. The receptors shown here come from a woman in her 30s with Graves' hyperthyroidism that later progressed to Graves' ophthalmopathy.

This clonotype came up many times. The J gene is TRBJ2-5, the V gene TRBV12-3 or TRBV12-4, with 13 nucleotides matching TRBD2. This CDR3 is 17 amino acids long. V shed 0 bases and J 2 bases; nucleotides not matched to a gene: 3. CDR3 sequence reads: CASSLAWTSGRQETQYF. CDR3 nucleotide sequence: TGTGCCAGCAGTTTAGCGTGGACTAGCGGGAGACAAGAGACCCAGTACTTC.

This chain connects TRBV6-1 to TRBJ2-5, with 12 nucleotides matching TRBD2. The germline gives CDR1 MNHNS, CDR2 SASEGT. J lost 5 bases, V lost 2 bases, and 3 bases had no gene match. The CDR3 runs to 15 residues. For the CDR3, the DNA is TGTGCCAGCAGTGAACTAGCGGGAGGGCCTGAGACCCAGTACTTC. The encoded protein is CASSELAGGPETQYF.

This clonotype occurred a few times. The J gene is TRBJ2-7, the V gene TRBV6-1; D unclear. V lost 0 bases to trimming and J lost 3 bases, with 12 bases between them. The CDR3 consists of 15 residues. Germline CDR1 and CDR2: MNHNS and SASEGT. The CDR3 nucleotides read TGTGCCAGCAGTGAAGCGTCCTTCGTGGGCTACGAGCAGTACTTC. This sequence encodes CASSEASFVGYEQYF.

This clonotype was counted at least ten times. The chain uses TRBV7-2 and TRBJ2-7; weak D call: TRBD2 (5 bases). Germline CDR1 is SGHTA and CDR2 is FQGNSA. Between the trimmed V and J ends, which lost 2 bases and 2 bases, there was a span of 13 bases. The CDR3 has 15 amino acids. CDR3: CASSLSDGVPYEQYF. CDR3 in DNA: TGTGCCAGCAGCTTATCCGACGGGGTTCCCTACGAGCAGTACTTC.

CDR3 protein: CATRQTGSEQYF. The CDR3 region has the DNA TGTGCCACCAGACAGACAGGTTCCGAGCAGTACTTC. V is TRBV2 and J is TRBJ2-7, with D perhaps matching TRBD1 (6 bases). Germline CDR1 SNHLY, CDR2 FYNNEI. This CDR3 has 12 residues. Between the trimmed V and J ends, which lost 10 bases and 6 bases, there was a span of 16 bases.

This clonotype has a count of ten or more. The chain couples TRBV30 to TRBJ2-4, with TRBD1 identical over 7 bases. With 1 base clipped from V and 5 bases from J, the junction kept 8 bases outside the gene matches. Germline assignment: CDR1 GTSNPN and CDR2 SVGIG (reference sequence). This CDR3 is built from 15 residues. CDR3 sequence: CAWSDQGQPQNIQYF. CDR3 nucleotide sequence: TGTGCCTGGAGTGACCAGGGACAGCCCCAAAACATTCAGTACTTC.

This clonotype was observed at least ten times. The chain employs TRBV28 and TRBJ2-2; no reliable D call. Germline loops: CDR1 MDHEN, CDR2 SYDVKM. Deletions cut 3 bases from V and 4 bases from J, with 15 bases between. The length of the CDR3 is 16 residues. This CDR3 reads CASSFPVPGGTGELFF. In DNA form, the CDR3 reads TGTGCCAGCAGTTTTCCCGTACCCGGCGGCACCGGGGAGCTGTTTTTT. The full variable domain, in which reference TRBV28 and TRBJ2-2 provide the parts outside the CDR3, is DVKVTQSSRYLVKRTGEKVFLECVQDMDHENMFWYRQDPGLGLRLIYFSYDVKMKEKGDIPEGYSVSREKKERFSLILESASTNQTSMYLCASSFPVPGGTGELFFGEGSRLTVL.

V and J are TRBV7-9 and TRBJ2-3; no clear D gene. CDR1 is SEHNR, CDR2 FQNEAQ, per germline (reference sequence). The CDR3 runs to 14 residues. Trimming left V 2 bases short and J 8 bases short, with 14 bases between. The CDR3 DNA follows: TGTGCCAGCAGCTTAAAGGGAAGACCAGGTACGCAGTATTTT. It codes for CASSLKGRPGTQYF.

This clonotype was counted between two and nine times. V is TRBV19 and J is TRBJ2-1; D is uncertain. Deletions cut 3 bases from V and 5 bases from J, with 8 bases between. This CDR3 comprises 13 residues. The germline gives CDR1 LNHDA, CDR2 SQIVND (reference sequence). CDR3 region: CASSMGPHNEQFF. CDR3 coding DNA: TGTGCCAGTAGTATGGGCCCACACAATGAGCAGTTCTTC.

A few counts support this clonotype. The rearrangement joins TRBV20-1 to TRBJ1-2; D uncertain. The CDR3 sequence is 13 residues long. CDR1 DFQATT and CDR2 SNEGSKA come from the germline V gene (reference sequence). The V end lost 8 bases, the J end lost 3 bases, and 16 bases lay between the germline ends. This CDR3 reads CSSWADHYYGYTF. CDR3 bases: TGCAGTAGTTGGGCCGACCATTACTATGGCTACACCTTC.